The T cell receptor beta chain described here comes from a study of metastatic and nonmetastatic thyroid tumors. About the study: Samples came from malignant and benign thyroid patients, and repertoires were compared across blood and tumor or nodule tissue. Study conclusions and caveats: Malignant thyroid tumors reportedly had TCR beta diversity that was significantly higher than in benign nodules, in blood and tumor.

Original processing methods: A classifier of distant metastasis in papillary thyroid cancer was built from CDR3 differences (across clinicopathological groups). TCRdb recomputed clones from the PCR reads via MiXCR. TCRdb's processing, not the authors', yielded these V and J calls. The profile shows about 25,000 clones, 20% to 25% of them singletons. This clone is labeled as medium-sized. Its specificity is not known. Prior to thyroid surgery, none of the patients had received any treatment. The germline V gene encodes CDR1 MNHNS and CDR2 SASEGT. The V gene lost 6 bases and the J gene lost 11 bases, with 14 bases spanning the gap. This CDR3 is 13 amino acids long.

The chain has TRBV6-1 and TRBJ1-6; D perhaps matches TRBD1 (6 bases). The clonotype comes from a female donor with papillary thyroid cancer or a benign thyroid nodule (not recorded which). Some clones in this sample may be carry-over from other donors' samples. Material for sequencing was adjacent normal tissue. CDR3 amino acids: CASRIHRAAPLHF. CDR3 DNA: TGTGCCAGCAGGATTCACAGGGCAGCACCCCTCCACTTT.